These T cell receptor beta chains were read from a single sample in a study of shared clonotypes between healthy human individuals. The data were produced by immunoSEQ multiplex PCR, yet TCRdb's version contains in-frame clones alone and is incomplete. The sample records 1.6 million or so clones, 98% to 99% being singletons. Sequenced: naive CD4+ T cells sorted from blood. These TCRs come from a man in his thirties or forties in good health. Both conserved end residues are part of each CDR3. The D gene is left open where the match is weak. Only some rows state a clone size, as once, few, many or a class for expanded clones.

TRBD1 | 15 | TRBJ2-2 | NA | TRBV5-1 | CASSQGQGNTGELFF | TGCGCCAGCAGCCAGGGACAGGGGAACACCGGGGAGCTGTTTTTT
NA | 15 | TRBJ1-1 | NA | TRBV18 | CASSPLTGLDTEAFF | TGTGCCAGCTCACCACTCACGGGGTTAGACACTGAAGCTTTCTTT
NA | 13 | TRBJ1-5 | NA | TRBV27 | CASSFSANQPQHF | TGTGCCAGCAGTTTTTCGGCTAATCAGCCCCAGCATTTT
NA | 12 | TRBJ2-1 | NA | TRBV7-3 | CASSPSGNEQFF | TGTGCCAGCAGTCCCTCGGGAAATGAGCAGTTCTTC
NA | 15 | TRBJ1-5 | NA | TRBV19 | CASRGLSGGNQPQHF | TGTGCCAGTAGAGGACTTTCTGGAGGCAATCAGCCCCAGCATTTT
TRBD2 | 15 | TRBJ2-1 | NA | TRBV19 | CASSMVREGLSLQFF | TGTGCCAGTAGTATGGTGCGGGAGGGCCTCAGTTTACAGTTCTTC
TRBD1 | 16 | TRBJ2-6 | NA | TRBV7-9 | CASPRQGSSGANVLTF | TGTGCCAGCCCTCGACAGGGTAGCTCTGGGGCCAACGTCCTGACTTTC
TRBD2 | 16 | TRBJ2-2 | NA | TRBV6-5 | CASSYTLAGLTGELFF | TGTGCCAGCAGTTACACGCTAGCGGGTCTCACCGGGGAGCTGTTTTTT
NA | 11 | TRBJ2-7 | NA | TRBV28 | CASSLPHEQYF | TGTGCCAGCAGCCTCCCGCACGAGCAGTACTTC
NA | 15 | TRBJ1-5 | NA | TRBV18 | CASSPVNSPNQPQHF | TGTGCCAGCTCACCGGTAAACAGCCCCAATCAGCCCCAGCATTTT
NA | 13 | TRBJ2-7 | NA | TRBV6-4 | CASSDGRSYEQYF | TGTGCCAGCAGTGACGGCCGGTCCTACGAGCAGTACTTC
NA | 12 | TRBJ2-7 | NA | TRBV11-3 | CASSNGPHEQYF | TGTGCCAGCAGCAACGGGCCTCACGAGCAGTACTTC
NA | 13 | TRBJ1-1 | NA | TRBV11-3 | CASSLSSYTEAFF | TGTGCCAGCAGCTTGAGCAGCTACACTGAAGCTTTCTTT
TRBD1 | 13 | TRBJ1-2 | NA | TRBV6-1 | CASSVGQGGGYTF | TGTGCCAGCAGCGTGGGACAGGGGGGAGGCTACACCTTC
NA | 15 | TRBJ2-3 | NA | TRBV6-5 | CASSYSRQGADTQYF | TGTGCCAGCAGTTACTCGAGGCAGGGCGCAGATACGCAGTATTTT
TRBD1 | 14 | TRBJ1-1 | NA | TRBV9 | CASSSGTVNTEAFF | TGTGCCAGCAGCTCGGGGACAGTGAACACTGAAGCTTTCTTT
NA | 14 | TRBJ2-5 | NA | TRBV7-9 | CASSWARTQETQYF | TGTGCCAGCAGCTGGGCGCGTACTCAAGAGACCCAGTACTTC
TRBD1 | 14 | TRBJ2-5 | NA | TRBV7-9 | CASSYNRGRETQYF | TGTGCCAGCAGCTACAACAGGGGAAGAGAGACCCAGTACTTC
NA | 14 | TRBJ2-1 | NA | TRBV10-2 | CATPQQGPYNEQFF | TGCGCCACCCCTCAGCAGGGGCCCTACAATGAGCAGTTCTTC
TRBD1 | 13 | TRBJ2-3 | NA | TRBV29-1 | CSVELGGADTQYF | TGCAGCGTTGAGTTAGGGGGCGCAGATACGCAGTATTTT
NA | 13 | TRBJ2-2 | NA | TRBV10-1 | CASSEKVTGELFF | TGCGCCAGCAGTGAGAAGGTCACCGGGGAGCTGTTTTTT
NA | 14 | TRBJ1-1 | NA | TRBV27 | CASSTKGVWTEAFF | TGTGCCAGCAGCACCAAGGGGGTTTGGACTGAAGCTTTCTTT
NA | 15 | TRBJ1-4 | NA | TRBV18 | CASSPLRQFNEKLFF | TGTGCCAGCTCCCCACTAAGGCAGTTTAATGAAAAACTGTTTTTT
NA | 13 | TRBJ1-1 | NA | TRBV6-1 | CASSEAWGVGAFF | TGTGCCAGCAGTGAAGCATGGGGTGTCGGGGCTTTCTTT
NA | 14 | TRBJ2-7 | NA | TRBV10-3 | CAISGGIPSYEQYF | TGTGCCATCAGTGGAGGGATCCCTTCCTACGAGCAGTACTTC
TRBD2 | 17 | TRBJ2-1 | NA | TRBV11-3 | CASSPRTGTSAYNEQFF | TGTGCCAGCAGCCCAAGAACCGGGACTAGCGCCTACAATGAGCAGTTCTTC
NA | 13 | TRBJ1-5 | NA | TRBV5-4 | CASSLAANQPQHF | TGTGCCAGCAGCTTGGCTGCTAATCAGCCCCAGCATTTT
NA | 15 | TRBJ2-2 | NA | TRBV10-2 | CASRDIRKNTGELFF | TGCGCCAGCAGGGACATTCGAAAGAACACCGGGGAGCTGTTTTTT
NA | 14 | TRBJ2-7 | NA | TRBV7-7 | CASSLDPNSYEQYF | TGTGCCAGCAGCTTAGACCCGAACTCCTACGAGCAGTACTTC
NA | 14 | TRBJ1-3 | NA | TRBV30 | CAWSSSSSGNTIYF | TGTGCCTGGAGTTCGTCGAGCTCTGGAAACACCATATATTTT
NA | 16 | TRBJ2-5 | NA | TRBV7-9 | CASRGTDSPGQETQYF | TGTGCCAGCAGAGGGACGGACAGTCCAGGCCAAGAGACCCAGTACTTC
NA | 13 | TRBJ1-5 | NA | TRBV6-5 | CASSPGTVQPQHF | TGTGCCAGCAGTCCTGGGACCGTCCAGCCCCAGCATTTT
TRBD2 | 20 | TRBJ2-1 | NA | TRBV4-1 | CASSHLTGEYSGRARNEQFF | TGCGCCAGCAGCCACCTAACAGGGGAGTATAGCGGGAGGGCTCGGAATGAGCAGTTCTTC
NA | 17 | TRBJ1-1 | NA | TRBV5-4 | CASSSIGRGSGRTEAFF | TGTGCCAGCAGCTCAATCGGTCGCGGGTCAGGGAGGACTGAAGCTTTCTTT
NA | 17 | TRBJ1-5 | once | TRBV7-2 | CASSPQRPRGWSQPQHF | TGTGCCAGCAGCCCTCAACGTCCCAGGGGTTGGAGTCAGCCCCAGCATTTT